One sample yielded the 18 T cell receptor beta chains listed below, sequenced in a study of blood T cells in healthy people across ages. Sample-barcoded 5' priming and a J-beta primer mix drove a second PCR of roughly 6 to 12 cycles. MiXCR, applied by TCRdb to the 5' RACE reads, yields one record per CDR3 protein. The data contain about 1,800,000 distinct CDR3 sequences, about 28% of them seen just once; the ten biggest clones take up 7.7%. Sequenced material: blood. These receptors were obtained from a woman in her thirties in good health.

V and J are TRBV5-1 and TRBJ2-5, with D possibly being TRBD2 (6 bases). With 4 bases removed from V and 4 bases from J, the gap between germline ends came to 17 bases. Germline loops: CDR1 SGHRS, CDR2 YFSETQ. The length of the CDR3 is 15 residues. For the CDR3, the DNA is TGCGCCAGCAGCGCTCTAGCGCGGCGGGGAGAGACCCAGTACTTC. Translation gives CASSALARRGETQYF.

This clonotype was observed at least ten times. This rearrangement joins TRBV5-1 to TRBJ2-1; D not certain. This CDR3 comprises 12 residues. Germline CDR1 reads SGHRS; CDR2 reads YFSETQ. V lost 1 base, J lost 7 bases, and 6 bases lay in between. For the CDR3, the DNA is TGCGCCAGCAGCTTGCAGGTAAATGAGCAGTTCTTC. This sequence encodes CASSLQVNEQFF.

The DNA for the CDR3 is TGTGCCAGCAGTTACACCGGTCTGGGATTGAACACTGAAGCTTTCTTT. Its protein product is CASSYTGLGLNTEAFF. The rearrangement uses TRBV6-2 or TRBV6-3 and TRBJ1-1; no definite D call. The length of the CDR3 is 16 residues. Germline CDR1 and CDR2: MNHEY and SVGEGT. Trimming pared 2 bases from V and 0 bases from J, leaving 13 bases between.

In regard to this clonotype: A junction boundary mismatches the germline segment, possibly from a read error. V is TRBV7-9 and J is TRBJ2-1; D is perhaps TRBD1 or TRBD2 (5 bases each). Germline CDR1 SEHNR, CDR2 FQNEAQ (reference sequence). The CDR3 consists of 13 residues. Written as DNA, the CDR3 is TGTGCCGGCAGCTTTAGGGGACCCGATGAGCAGTTCTTC. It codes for CAGSFRGPDEQFF.

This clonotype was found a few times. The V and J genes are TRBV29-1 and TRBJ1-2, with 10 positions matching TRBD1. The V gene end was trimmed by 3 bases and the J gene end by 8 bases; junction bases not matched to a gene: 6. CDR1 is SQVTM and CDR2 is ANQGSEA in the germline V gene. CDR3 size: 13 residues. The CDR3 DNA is TGCAGCGTTGAGGGACAGGGGATAAACGGCTACACCTTC. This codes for CSVEGQGINGYTF. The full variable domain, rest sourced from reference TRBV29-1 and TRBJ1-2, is SAVISQKPSRDICQRGTSLTIQCQVDSQVTMMFWYRQQPGQSLTLIATANQGSEATYESGFVIDKFPISRPNLTFSTLTVSNMSPEDSSIYLCSVEGQGINGYTFGSGTRLTVV.

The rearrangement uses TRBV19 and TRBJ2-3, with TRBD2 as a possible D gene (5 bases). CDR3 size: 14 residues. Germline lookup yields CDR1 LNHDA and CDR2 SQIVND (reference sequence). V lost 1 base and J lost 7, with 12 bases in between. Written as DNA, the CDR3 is TGTGCCAGTAGTATAGGCGACCCGGGGAATACGCAGTATTTT. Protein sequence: CASSIGDPGNTQYF.

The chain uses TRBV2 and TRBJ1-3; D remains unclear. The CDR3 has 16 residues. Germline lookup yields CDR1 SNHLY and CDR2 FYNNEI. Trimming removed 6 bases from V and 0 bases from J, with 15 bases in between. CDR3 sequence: CASSRVGRHSGNTIYF. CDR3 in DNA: TGTGCCAGCAGCCGGGTCGGACGGCACTCTGGAAACACCATATATTTT.

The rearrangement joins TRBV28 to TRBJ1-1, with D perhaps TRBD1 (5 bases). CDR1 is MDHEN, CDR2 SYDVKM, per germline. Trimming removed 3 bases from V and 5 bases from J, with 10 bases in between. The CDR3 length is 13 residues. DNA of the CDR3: TGTGCCAGCAGTTTTGACAGCGCTACTGAAGCTTTCTTT. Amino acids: CASSFDSATEAFF.

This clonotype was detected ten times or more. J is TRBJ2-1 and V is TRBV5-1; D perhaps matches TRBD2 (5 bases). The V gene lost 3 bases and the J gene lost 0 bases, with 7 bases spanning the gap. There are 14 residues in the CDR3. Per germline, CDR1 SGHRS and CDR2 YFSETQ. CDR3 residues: CASSSGSSYNEQFF. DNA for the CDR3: TGCGCCAGCAGCTCGGGGAGCTCCTACAATGAGCAGTTCTTC. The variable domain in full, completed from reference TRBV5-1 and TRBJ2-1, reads KAGVTQTPRYLIKTRGQQVTLSCSPISGHRSVSWYQQTPGQGLQFLFEYFSETQRNKGNFPGRFSGRQFSNSRSEMNVSTLELGDSALYLCASSSGSSYNEQFFGPGTRLTVL.

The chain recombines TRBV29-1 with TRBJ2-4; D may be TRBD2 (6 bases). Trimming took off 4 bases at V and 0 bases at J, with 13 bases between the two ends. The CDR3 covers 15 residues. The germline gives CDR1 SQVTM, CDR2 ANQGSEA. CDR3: CSVGPGDLAKNIQYF. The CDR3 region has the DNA TGCAGCGTTGGTCCGGGGGATCTAGCCAAAAACATTCAGTACTTC.

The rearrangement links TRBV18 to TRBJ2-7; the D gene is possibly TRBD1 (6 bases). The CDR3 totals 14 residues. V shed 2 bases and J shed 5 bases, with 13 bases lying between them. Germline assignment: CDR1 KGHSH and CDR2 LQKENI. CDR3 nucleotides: TGTGCCAGCTCACCAACCCCACAGGGTAACGAGCAGTACTTC. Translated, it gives CASSPTPQGNEQYF.

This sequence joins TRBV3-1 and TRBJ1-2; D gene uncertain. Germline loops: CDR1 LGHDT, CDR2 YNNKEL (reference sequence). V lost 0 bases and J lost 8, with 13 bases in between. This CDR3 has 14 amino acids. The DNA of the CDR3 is TGTGCCAGCAGCCAAGATGTCCTTGAGGGCGGCTACACCTTC. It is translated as CASSQDVLEGGYTF.

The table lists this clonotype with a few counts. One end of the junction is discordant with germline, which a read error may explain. Here the CDR3 reads CAGSPGLAGNGETQYF. As DNA, the CDR3 is TGTGCCGGCAGTCCGGGACTAGCGGGAAATGGAGAGACCCAGTACTTC. J is TRBJ2-5 and V is TRBV27, with TRBD2 matching 13 bases. This CDR3 contains 16 residues. The germline V gene encodes CDR1 MNHEY and CDR2 SMNVEV (reference sequence).

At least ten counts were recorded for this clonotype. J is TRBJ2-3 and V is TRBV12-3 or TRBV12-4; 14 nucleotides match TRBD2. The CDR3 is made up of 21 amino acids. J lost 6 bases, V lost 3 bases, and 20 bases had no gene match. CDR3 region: CASSFRPGLAGELTRADTQYF. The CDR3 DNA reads TGTGCCAGCAGTTTCCGTCCGGGACTAGCGGGAGAGTTGACGAGGGCGGATACGCAGTATTTT.

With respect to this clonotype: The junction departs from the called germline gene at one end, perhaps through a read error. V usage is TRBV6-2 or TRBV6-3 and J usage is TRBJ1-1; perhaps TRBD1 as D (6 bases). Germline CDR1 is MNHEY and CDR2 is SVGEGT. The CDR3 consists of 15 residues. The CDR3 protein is CAGSYPTGLGTEAFF. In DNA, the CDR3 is TGTGCCGGCAGTTACCCTACAGGGCTGGGCACTGAAGCTTTCTTT.

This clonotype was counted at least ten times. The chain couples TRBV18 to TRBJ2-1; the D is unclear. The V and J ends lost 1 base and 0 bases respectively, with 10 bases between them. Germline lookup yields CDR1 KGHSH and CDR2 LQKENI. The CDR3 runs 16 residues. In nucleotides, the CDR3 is TGTGCCAGCTCACCACAATCCCCCGGCTCCTACAATGAGCAGTTCTTC. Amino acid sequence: CASSPQSPGSYNEQFF.

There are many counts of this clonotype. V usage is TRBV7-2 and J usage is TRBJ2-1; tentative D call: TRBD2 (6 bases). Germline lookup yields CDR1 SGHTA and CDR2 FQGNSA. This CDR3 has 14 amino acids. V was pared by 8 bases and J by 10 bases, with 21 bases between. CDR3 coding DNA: TGTGCCAGCGGTTCCTACAGGCGGACTACCGAGCAGTTCTTC. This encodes CASGSYRRTTEQFF. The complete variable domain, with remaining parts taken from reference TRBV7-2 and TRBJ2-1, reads GAGVSQSPSNKVTEKGKDVELRCDPISGHTALYWYRQSLGQGLEFLIYFQGNSAPDKSGLPSDRFSAERTGGSVSTLTIQRTQQEDSAVYLCASGSYRRTTEQFFGPGTRLTVL.

The DNA of the CDR3 is TGTGCCAGCAGCCACGACAGGGGGCATGGGTATGGCTACACCTTC. This codes for CASSHDRGHGYGYTF. J is TRBJ1-2 and V is TRBV5-5, with 10 bases aligning to TRBD1. Trimming at V came to 4 bases and at J to 5 bases, leaving 8 bases not matched to a gene. The V gene's germline CDR1 is SGHKS and CDR2 YYEKEE (reference sequence). CDR3 length: 15 residues.